These T cell receptor beta chains were read from a single sample in a study of shared clonotypes between healthy human individuals. Generated by immunoSEQ multiplex PCR, the TCRdb table keeps only in-frame clones and is missing some. The sample records about 2.3 million clones, 90% to 95% being singletons. Specimen: naive CD4+ T cells from PBMCs. The receptors stem from a man aged 18-30 years in good health. Some clones in this sample may be carry-over from other donors' samples. Both conserved end residues are part of each CDR3. Fields, in order: clone size, V gene, J gene, D gene, CDR3 length, CDR3 DNA, CDR3 protein. The D gene is left open where the match is weak. Clone size appears in some rows only: once, few, many, or a class for an expanded clone.

>.|TRBV6-5|TRBJ2-1|TRBD2|14
TGTGCCAGCAGTTTTAGCGGGAGGGCCGGGGAGCAGTTCTTC
CASSFSGRAGEQFF
>.|TRBV5-1|TRBJ2-5|TRBD2|14
TGCGCCAGCAGCTTTGGACTAGCAGGAGAGACCCAGTACTTC
CASSFGLAGETQYF
>.|TRBV11-1|TRBJ2-6|.|15
TGTGCCAGCAGCCCGACTGACCCTGGGGCCAACGTCCTGACTTTC
CASSPTDPGANVLTF
>.|TRBV28|TRBJ1-2|.|11
TGTGCCAGCAGTTTAAGGGATGGCTACACCTTC
CASSLRDGYTF
>.|TRBV5-1|TRBJ2-3|.|13
TGCGCCAGCAGCTTGGACAGGGCAGATACGCAGTATTTT
CASSLDRADTQYF
>.|TRBV2|TRBJ2-4|.|14
TGTGCCAGCAGACCTGTACTAGCCAAAAACATTCAGTACTTC
CASRPVLAKNIQYF
>.|TRBV23-1|TRBJ1-5|TRBD1|19
TGCGCCAGCAGTCAATCGGACAGGGGGCGGGTATATAGCAATCAGCCCCAGCATTTT
CASSQSDRGRVYSNQPQHF
>.|TRBV7-2|TRBJ2-7|TRBD2|16
TGTGCCAGCAGCCCTGGCGGGGGACTAGTGACTTACGAGCAGTACTTC
CASSPGGGLVTYEQYF
>.|TRBV10-3|TRBJ1-2|TRBD1|19
TGTGCCATCAGTGGGGACAGCGACTCGGGTATTTGGGGGCGGTATGGCTACACCTTC
CAISGDSDSGIWGRYGYTF
>few|TRBV2|TRBJ1-5|.|13
TGTGCCAGCAAACGGAGTAGCAATCAGCCCCAGCATTTT
CASKRSSNQPQHF
>.|TRBV5-5|TRBJ1-3|.|13
TGTGCCAGCAGCTTGGGACAACAAAACACCATATATTTT
CASSLGQQNTIYF
>.|TRBV6-5|TRBJ1-4|TRBD1|15
TGTGCCAGCAGTTACTCTGTAACCGCAGACAGGGGACTGTTTTTT
CASSYSVTADRGLFF
>.|TRBV4-3|TRBJ2-1|TRBD2|16
TGCGCCAGCAGCCAAGATTTTCCCGGGAGGAGCAATGAGCAGTTCTTC
CASSQDFPGRSNEQFF
>.|TRBV19|TRBJ1-2|.|13
TGTGCCAGTAGTATAGACAGCGGCGGAGGCTACACCTTC
CASSIDSGGGYTF
>.|TRBV5-1|TRBJ1-1|.|14
TGCGCCAGCAGCTCAGGACACCTGAACACTGAAGCTTTCTTT
CASSSGHLNTEAFF
>.|TRBV5-6|TRBJ2-7|.|13
TGTGCCAGCAGCCGGTCGACAGCCTACGAGCAGTACTTC
CASSRSTAYEQYF
>.|TRBV7-2|TRBJ1-3|.|15
TGTGCCAGCAGCTTTACTGGCAGGGGACCAAACACCATATATTTT
CASSFTGRGPNTIYF
>once|TRBV7-9|TRBJ2-3|.|14
TGTGCCAGCAGCTTACAAGAGAGCACAGATACGCAGTATTTT
CASSLQESTDTQYF
>once|TRBV11-1|TRBJ1-1|.|14
TGTGCCAGCAGCCTACCCCTCCAGGGTACTGAAGCTTTCTTT
CASSLPLQGTEAFF
>.|TRBV2|TRBJ1-1|.|16
TGTGCCAGCAGCCGATCCTGGGGGGCCGTGAACACTGAAGCTTTCTTT
CASSRSWGAVNTEAFF
>.|TRBV6-1|TRBJ2-7|.|11
TGTGCCGGCCGAGGGGGGTACGAGCAGTACTTC
CAGRGGYEQYF
>.|TRBV27|TRBJ2-3|TRBD2|17
TGTGCCAGCAGTTTATCGGTTAGCGGGAGAGGGTCAGATACGCAGTATTTT
CASSLSVSGRGSDTQYF
>.|TRBV7-2|TRBJ2-2|.|16
TGTGCCAGCAAAACGGTGGCGGCCACGAACACCGGGGAGCTGTTTTTT
CASKTVAATNTGELFF
>.|TRBV13|TRBJ1-1|.|12
TGTGCCAGCAGCTTGCAAGGGACGGGAGCTTTCTTT
CASSLQGTGAFF
>.|TRBV28|TRBJ1-2|.|13
TGTGCCAGCAGTTTAGACAGACTTGATGGCTACACCTTC
CASSLDRLDGYTF
>.|TRBV7-9|TRBJ1-2|TRBD1|15
TGTGCCAGCAGTCGTATAGACAGGGGACTATATGGCTACACCTTC
CASSRIDRGLYGYTF
>.|TRBV5-1|TRBJ1-2|TRBD1|15
TGCGCCAGCAGCCCGGGGACAGGGCCCAACTATGGCTACACCTTC
CASSPGTGPNYGYTF
>.|TRBV18|TRBJ2-2|.|15
TGTGCCAGCTCACCATTGGGGGATAACACCGGGGAGCTGTTTTTT
CASSPLGDNTGELFF